The present TCR beta chain was sequenced within a study of vaccination and CD4 T cells after COVID-19. The wider study: For each participant, vaccination comprised two doses of either the BNT162b2 or the mRNA-1273 vaccine. The study drew post-COVID samples a median roughly 100 days after diagnosis (range 35 to 161).

The study's findings and limits: There was no significant change from approximately 21 to 38 median reactive clonotypes.

Of note for this clonotype: Its antigen is not identified.

Treatment in this sample: approximately 11-day PBMC culture with coronavirus spike peptide pools or control peptides (ViraFEST assay). The CDR3 has 14 amino acids. Germline loops: CDR1 SNHLY, CDR2 FYNNEI. V was shortened by 5 bases and J by 4 bases, with 9 bases between the two germline ends. Sequencing of DNA taken from cultured CD4+ T cells relied on the Oncomine TCR Beta short-read assay. MiXCR, applied by TCRdb to the PCR reads, yields one record per CDR3 protein. The table has 20,000 or so distinct CDR3 sequences, 40% to 60% seen once; the top ten hold approximately 10%. The clonotype originates from a human donor who had recovered from COVID-19. The rearrangement joins TRBV2 to TRBJ2-6; D unclear. The sequencing used CD4+ T cells from blood, cultured in vitro, collected before SARS-CoV-2 vaccination. The CDR3 reads CASSNTRGANVLTF. The DNA of the CDR3 is TGTGCCAGCAGTAACACCCGGGGGGCCAACGTCCTGACTTTC.